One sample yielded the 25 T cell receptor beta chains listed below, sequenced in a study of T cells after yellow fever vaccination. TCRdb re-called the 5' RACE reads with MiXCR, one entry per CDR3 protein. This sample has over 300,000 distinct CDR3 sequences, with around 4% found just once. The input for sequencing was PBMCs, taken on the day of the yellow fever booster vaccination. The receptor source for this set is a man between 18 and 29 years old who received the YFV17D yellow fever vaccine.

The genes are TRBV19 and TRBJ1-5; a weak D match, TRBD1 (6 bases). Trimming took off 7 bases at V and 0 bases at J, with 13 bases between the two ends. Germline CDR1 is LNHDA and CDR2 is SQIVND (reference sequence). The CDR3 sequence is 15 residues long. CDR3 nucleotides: TGTGCCAGTACCCATGGGGGCAATAGCAATCAGCCCCAGCATTTT. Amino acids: CASTHGGNSNQPQHF.

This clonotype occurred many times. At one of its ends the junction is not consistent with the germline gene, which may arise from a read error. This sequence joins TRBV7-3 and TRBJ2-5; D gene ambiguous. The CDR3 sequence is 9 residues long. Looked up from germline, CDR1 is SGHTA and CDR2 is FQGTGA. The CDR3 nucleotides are TGTGCCAGCAGCTTGGGCCCCCCCTTC. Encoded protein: CASSLGPPF.

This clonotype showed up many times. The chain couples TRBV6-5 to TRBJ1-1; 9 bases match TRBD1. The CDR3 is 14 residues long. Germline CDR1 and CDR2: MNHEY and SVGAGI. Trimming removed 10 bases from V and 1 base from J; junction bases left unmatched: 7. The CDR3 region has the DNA TGTGCCACCCTGAGGGGACAGGGGAACACTGAAGCTTTCTTT. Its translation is CATLRGQGNTEAFF.

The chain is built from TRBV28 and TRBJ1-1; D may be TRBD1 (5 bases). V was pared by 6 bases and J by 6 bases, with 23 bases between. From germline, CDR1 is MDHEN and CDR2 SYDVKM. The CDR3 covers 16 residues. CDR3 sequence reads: CASRLTPRGLIAEAFF. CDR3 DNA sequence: TGTGCCAGCAGACTTACCCCCCGGGGCCTGATAGCTGAAGCTTTCTTT.

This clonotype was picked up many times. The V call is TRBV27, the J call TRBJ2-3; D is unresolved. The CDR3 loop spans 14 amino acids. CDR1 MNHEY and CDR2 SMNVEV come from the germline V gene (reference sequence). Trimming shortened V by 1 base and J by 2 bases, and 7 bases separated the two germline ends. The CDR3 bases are TGTGCCAGCAGTTTATACGGCGACACAGATACGCAGTATTTT. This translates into CASSLYGDTDTQYF.

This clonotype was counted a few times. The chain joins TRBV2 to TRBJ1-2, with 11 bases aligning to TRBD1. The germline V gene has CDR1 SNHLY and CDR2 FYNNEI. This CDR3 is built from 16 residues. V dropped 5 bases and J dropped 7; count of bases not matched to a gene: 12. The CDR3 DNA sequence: TGTGCCAGCAGTCGGGGACAGGGGGTAACCTTGGGTGGCTACACCTTC. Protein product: CASSRGQGVTLGGYTF.

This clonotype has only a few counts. CDR3 DNA: TGTGCCAGCTCACGGACAGAAGACTCCTATAATTCACCCCTCCACTTT. This sequence encodes CASSRTEDSYNSPLHF. V and J are TRBV18 and TRBJ1-6; D is perhaps TRBD1 (6 bases). There are 16 residues in the CDR3. Germline V gene sequence: CDR1 KGHSH, CDR2 LQKENI. V was cut by 4 bases and J by 0 bases, with 10 bases left in between. Based on the CDR3 plus reference TRBV18 and TRBJ1-6, the full variable domain is NAGVMQNPRHLVRRRGQEARLRCSPMKGHSHVYWYRQLPEEGLKFMVYLQKENIIDESGMPKERFSAEFPKEGPSILRIQQVVRGDSAAYFCASSRTEDSYNSPLHFGNGTRLTVT.

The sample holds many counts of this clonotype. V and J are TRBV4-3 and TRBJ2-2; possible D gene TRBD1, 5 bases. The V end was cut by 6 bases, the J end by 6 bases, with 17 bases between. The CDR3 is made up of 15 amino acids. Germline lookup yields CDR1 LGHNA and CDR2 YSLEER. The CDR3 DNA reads TGCGCCAGCAGTCCTGGGGCTAGTGTCCCCGGGGAGCTGTTTTTT. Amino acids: CASSPGASVPGELFF.

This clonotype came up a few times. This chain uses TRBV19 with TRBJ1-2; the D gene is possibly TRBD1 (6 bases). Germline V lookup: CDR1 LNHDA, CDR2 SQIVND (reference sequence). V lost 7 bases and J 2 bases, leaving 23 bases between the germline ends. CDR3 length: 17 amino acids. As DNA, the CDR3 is TGTGCCAGTACGCGTGATAGAACAGGGCCGCGCAACTATGGCTACACCTTC. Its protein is CASTRDRTGPRNYGYTF.

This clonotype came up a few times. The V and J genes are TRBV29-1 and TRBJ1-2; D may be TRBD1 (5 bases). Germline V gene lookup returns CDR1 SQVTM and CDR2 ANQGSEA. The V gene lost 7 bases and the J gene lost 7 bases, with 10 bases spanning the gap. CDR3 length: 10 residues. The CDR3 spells CSAGTGGYTF. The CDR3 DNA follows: TGCAGCGCGGGGACGGGTGGCTACACCTTC. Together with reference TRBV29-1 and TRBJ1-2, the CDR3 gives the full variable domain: SAVISQKPSRDICQRGTSLTIQCQVDSQVTMMFWYRQQPGQSLTLIATANQGSEATYESGFVIDKFPISRPNLTFSTLTVSNMSPEDSSIYLCSAGTGGYTFGSGTRLTVV.

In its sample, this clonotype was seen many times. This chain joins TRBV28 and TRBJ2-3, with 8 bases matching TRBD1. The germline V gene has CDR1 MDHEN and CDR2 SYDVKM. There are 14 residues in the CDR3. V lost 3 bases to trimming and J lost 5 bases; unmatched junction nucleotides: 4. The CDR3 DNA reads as TGTGCCAGCAGTTTTGGCAGGGGGCGAGATACGCAGTATTTT. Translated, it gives CASSFGRGRDTQYF. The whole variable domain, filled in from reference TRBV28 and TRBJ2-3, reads DVKVTQSSRYLVKRTGEKVFLECVQDMDHENMFWYRQDPGLGLRLIYFSYDVKMKEKGDIPEGYSVSREKKERFSLILESASTNQTSMYLCASSFGRGRDTQYFGPGTRLTVL.

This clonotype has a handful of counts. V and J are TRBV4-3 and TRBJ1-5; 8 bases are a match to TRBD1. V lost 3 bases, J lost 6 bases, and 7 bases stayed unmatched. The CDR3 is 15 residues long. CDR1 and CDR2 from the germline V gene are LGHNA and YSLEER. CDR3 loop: CASSHAPGTGQPQHF. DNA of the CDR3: TGCGCCAGCAGCCATGCTCCCGGGACAGGTCAGCCCCAGCATTTT.

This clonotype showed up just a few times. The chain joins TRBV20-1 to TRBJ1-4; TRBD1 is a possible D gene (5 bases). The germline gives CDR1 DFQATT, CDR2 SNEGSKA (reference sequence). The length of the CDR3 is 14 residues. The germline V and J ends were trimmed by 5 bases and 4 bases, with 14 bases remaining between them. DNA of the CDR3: TGCAGTGCTCTTCGACAGCATGATAATGAAAAACTGTTTTTT. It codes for CSALRQHDNEKLFF.

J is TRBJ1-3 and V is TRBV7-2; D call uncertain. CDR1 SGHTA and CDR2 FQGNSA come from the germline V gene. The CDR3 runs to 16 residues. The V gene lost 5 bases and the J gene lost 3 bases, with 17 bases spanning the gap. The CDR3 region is CASSPSFAIYGNTIYF. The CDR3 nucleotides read TGTGCCAGCAGCCCTTCGTTTGCAATATATGGAAACACCATATATTTT.

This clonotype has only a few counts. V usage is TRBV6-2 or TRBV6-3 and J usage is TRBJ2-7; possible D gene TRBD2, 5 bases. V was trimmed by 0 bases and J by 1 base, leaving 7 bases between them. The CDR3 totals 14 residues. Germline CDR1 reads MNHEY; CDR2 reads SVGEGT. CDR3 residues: CASSYSAGSYEQYV. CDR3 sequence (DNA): TGTGCCAGCAGTTACTCGGCGGGTTCCTACGAGCAGTACGTC.

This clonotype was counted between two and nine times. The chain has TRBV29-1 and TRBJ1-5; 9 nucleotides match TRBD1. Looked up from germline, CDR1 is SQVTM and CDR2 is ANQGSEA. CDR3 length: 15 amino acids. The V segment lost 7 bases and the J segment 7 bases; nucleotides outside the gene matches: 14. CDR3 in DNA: TGCAGCGCCCGTAACAGGGGGCAGGTAAGACAGCCCCAGCATTTT. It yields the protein CSARNRGQVRQPQHF.

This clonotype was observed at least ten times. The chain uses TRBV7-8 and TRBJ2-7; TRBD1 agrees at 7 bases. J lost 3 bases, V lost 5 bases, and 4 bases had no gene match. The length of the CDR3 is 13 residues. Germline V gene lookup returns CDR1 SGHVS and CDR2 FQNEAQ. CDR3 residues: CASSPRTGYEQYV. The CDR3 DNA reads TGTGCCAGCAGCCCAAGGACAGGCTACGAGCAGTACGTC.

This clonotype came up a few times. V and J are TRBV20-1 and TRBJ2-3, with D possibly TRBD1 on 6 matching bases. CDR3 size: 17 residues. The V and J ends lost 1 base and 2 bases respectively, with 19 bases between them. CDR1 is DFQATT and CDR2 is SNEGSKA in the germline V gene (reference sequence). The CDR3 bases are TGCAGTGCTAGAGCCCCAGGGGAAAGGGGACCCACAGATACGCAGTATTTT. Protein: CSARAPGERGPTDTQYF.

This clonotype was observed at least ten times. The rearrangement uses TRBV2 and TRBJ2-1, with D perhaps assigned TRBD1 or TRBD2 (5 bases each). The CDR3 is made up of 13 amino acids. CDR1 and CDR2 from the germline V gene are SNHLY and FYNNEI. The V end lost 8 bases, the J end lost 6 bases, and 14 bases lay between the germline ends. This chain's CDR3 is CASVTGTSNEQFF. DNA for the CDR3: TGTGCCAGCGTGACCGGGACCTCCAATGAGCAGTTCTTC.

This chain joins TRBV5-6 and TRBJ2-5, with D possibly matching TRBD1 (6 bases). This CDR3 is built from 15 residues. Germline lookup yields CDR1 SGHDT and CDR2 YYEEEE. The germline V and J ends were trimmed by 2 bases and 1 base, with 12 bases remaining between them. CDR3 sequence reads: CASSFGTKSQETQYF. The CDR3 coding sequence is TGTGCCAGCAGCTTTGGGACAAAAAGCCAAGAGACCCAGTACTTC.

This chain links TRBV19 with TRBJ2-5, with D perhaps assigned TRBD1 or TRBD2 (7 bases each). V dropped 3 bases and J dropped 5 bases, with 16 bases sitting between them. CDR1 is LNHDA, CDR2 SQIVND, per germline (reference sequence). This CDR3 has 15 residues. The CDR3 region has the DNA TGTGCCAGTAGTATCAGGGGGGGCTCTATGGAGACCCAGTACTTC. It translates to CASSIRGGSMETQYF.

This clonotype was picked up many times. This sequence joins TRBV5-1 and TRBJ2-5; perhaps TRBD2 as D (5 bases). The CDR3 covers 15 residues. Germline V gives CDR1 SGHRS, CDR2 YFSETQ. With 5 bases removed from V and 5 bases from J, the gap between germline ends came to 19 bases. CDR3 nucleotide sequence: TGCGCCAGCAGAGCGGAGACCGTTTTCTGGGAGACCCAGTACTTC. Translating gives CASRAETVFWETQYF.

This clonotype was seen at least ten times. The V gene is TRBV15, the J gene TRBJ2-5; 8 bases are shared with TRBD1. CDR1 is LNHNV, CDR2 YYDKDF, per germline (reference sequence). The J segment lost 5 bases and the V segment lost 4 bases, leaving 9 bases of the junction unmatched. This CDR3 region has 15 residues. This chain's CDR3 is CATSTGQGSSETQYF. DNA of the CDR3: TGTGCCACCAGCACTGGACAGGGATCATCGGAGACCCAGTACTTC.

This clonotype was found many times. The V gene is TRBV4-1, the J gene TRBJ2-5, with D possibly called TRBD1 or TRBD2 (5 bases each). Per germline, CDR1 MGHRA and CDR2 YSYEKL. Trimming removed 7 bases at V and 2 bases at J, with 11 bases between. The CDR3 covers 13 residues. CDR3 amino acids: CASKDWGQETQYF. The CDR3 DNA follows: TGCGCCAGCAAAGACTGGGGGCAAGAGACCCAGTACTTC.

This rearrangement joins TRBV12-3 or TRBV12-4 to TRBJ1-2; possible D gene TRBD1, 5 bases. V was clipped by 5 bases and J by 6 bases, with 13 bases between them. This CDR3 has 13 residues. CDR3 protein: CASSPAGGNGYTF. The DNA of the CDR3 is TGTGCCAGCAGTCCGGCGGGGGGGAATGGCTACACCTTC.